Given below is one TCR beta chain in context. Its antigen is not identified. This CDR3 has 15 residues. The trim removed 5 bases at V and 4 bases at J, leaving 6 bases unmatched. Germline lookup yields CDR1 SGHTA and CDR2 FQGNSA. This record belongs to a study of T-cell memory formation after mild COVID-19. Findings and limits, study-wide: Clones that contracted clustered mainly in CM and EM if CD4+ and in EMRA if CD8+. Second-wave clones peaking on day 37 lacked confirmed SARS-CoV-2 specificity.

Barcoded TCR alpha and TCR beta cDNA libraries with UMIs came from 5'RACE using constant-segment primers. Via MiXCR, TCRdb re-called the 5' RACE reads, giving one row per CDR3 protein. This sample yields around 300,000 distinct CDR3 sequences, of which roughly 13% are seen a single time; about 24% belongs to the top ten. The material sequenced was PBMCs or a T cell subset sorted from them (not recorded which). The V gene is TRBV7-2, the J gene TRBJ2-1; 9 bases are a match to TRBD2. This clonotype originated in a man younger than 30 who had mild COVID-19 (a few samples of this study predate the infection). Cell type and time point are not known. For the CDR3, the DNA is TGTGCCAGCAGCCCAATGCGGGGGGGGTACAATGAGCAGTTCTTC. It translates to CASSPMRGGYNEQFF.